This TCR beta chain appears in the sequencing data of a study of identical twins. TCRdb reprocessed the 5' RACE reads with MiXCR, giving one entry per CDR3 protein. The sample includes about 520,000 distinct CDR3 sequences, about 20% seen only once; the top ten take roughly 0.91%. The V end lost 7 bases, the J end lost 6 bases, and 10 bases lay between the germline ends. CDR1 is SQVTM and CDR2 is ANQGSEA in the germline V gene. The CDR3 contains 11 residues. This clonotype was found many times. These records were also assigned to another study, of T cells expressing NK-cell markers.

The source of this sequence is a woman aged 18-29 years in good health. V and J are TRBV29-1 and TRBJ2-1; TRBD2 is a possible D gene (5 bases). The sequenced sample consisted of CD4+ T cells sorted from blood. CDR3 bases: TGCAGCGCGGGGAGATCCAATGAGCAGTTCTTC. Translating it yields CSAGRSNEQFF.